This TCR beta chain comes out of a study of blood T cells in healthy people across ages. Study-level findings and limits: Unknown donor CMV status possibly confounded expanded clonotype changes. Both higher diversity and more naive CD4+ cells marked long-lived donors when set against aged donors.

A second roughly 7 to 11 cycle PCR used barcoded and J-beta primers. The template-switch adaptor, which had 12 random nucleotides, put a tag on each cDNA molecule. Each CDR3 protein is one row after TCRdb ran MiXCR on the 5' RACE reads. This table holds hundreds of thousands of distinct CDR3 sequences, around 54% found once. This CDR3 spans 14 amino acids. V lost 6 bases and J lost 5, with 16 bases in between. Germline CDR1 and CDR2: DFQATT and SNEGSKA (reference sequence). The study isolated at least 6 million PBMCs from each sample. Worth noting for this clonotype: The target antigen is unknown.

This sequence originates from a man in his sixties in good health. The genes are TRBV20-1 and TRBJ2-2, with TRBD2 as a possible D gene (6 bases). The sequenced material came from blood. The CDR3: CSAHSRGTTGELFF. In DNA, the CDR3 is TGCAGTGCCCATTCGCGGGGAACAACCGGGGAGCTGTTTTTT.